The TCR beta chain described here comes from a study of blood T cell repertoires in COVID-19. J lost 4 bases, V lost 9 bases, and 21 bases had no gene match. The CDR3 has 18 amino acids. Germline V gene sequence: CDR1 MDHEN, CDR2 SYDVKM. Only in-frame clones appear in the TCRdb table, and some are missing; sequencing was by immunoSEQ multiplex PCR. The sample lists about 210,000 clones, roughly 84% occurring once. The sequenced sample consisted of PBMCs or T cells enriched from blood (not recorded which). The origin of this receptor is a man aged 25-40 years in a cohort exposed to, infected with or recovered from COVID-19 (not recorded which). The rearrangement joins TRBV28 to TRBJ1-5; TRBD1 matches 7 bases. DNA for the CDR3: TGTGCCAGTAAGGGAAGTCTTTTGGGAGCAGGGGGGAATCAGCCCCAGCATTTT. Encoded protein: CASKGSLLGAGGNQPQHF.